The clone carrying this T cell receptor beta chain was detected ten times or more. What it binds is unknown. The template used for profiling TCR beta VDJ and CDR3 was genomic DNA. From the reads, TCRdb called clonotypes with MiXCR, one entry per CDR3 protein. Of 150,000 to 200,000 distinct CDR3 sequences listed, roughly half are singletons. This CDR3 spans 14 amino acids. Trimming took 4 bases from V and 4 from J, leaving 14 bases between them. CDR1 is SGHVS and CDR2 is FNYEAQ in the germline V gene. Patients picked for sequencing had shown CD8+CD57+ cell expansion detected by flow cytometry. The data belong to a study of CD8+CD57+ T cells in acquired aplastic anemia. Study outcomes and limitations: Simpson's diversity of CD8+ cells was not significantly different in patients compared with controls.

Sequenced: sorted CD4+, CD8+, or CD8+CD57+ T cells (not recorded which) from PBMCs. The chain carries TRBV7-6 and TRBJ2-7, with D hard to call. The TCR comes from a human donor with aplastic anemia. CDR3 loop: CASSSNFPGYEQYF. In DNA form, the CDR3 reads TGTGCCAGCAGCTCAAACTTCCCCGGGTACGAGCAGTACTTC. The complete variable domain, with remaining parts taken from reference TRBV7-6 and TRBJ2-7, reads GAGVSQSPRYKVTKRGQDVALRCDPISGHVSLYWYRQALGQGPEFLTYFNYEAQQDKSGLPNDRFSAERPEGSISTLTIQRTEQRDSAMYRCASSSNFPGYEQYFGPGTRLTVT.